One T cell receptor (beta chain) is described in this entry. Assay used: immunoSEQ multiplex PCR; TCRdb lists only in-frame clones, some missing. The sample contains about 140,000 clones, around 80% of which appear only once. CDR3 length: 13 amino acids. V gave up 5 bases and J gave up 6 bases, with 8 bases separating them. Grouping used clinical history reported by participants in a survey and questionnaire. This sample stems from a study of blood T cell repertoires in COVID-19. What was sequenced was PBMCs or T cells enriched from blood (not recorded which). V usage is TRBV12-3 or TRBV12-4 and J usage is TRBJ1-6; D not resolved. This TCR came from a woman younger than 30 who had been exposed to COVID-19. The CDR3 protein is CASSAEINSPLHF. The CDR3 DNA reads TGTGCCAGCAGTGCCGAGATTAATTCACCCCTCCACTTT.